A selection of T cell receptor beta chains follows, all from one sample in a study of shared clonotypes between healthy human individuals. Here immunoSEQ multiplex PCR was the method, and the copy in TCRdb shows in-frame clones only, minus some. The table records hundreds of thousands of clones, 92% of them present only once. Material for sequencing was naive CD8+ T cells sorted from blood. Source of these receptors: a young man in good health. Each CDR3 is given with its conserved first and last residue. Fields, in order: J gene, D gene, V gene, clone size, CDR3 protein, CDR3 DNA. The D gene is left open where the match is weak. The size field is filled for only some rows; it gives once, few, many or a size class.

J gene: TRBJ2-7; D gene: NA; V gene: TRBV27; clone size: NA; CDR3 protein: CASSFFGNRQYF; CDR3 DNA: TGTGCCAGCAGTTTTTTCGGGAACCGGCAGTACTTC
J gene: TRBJ2-2; D gene: TRBD2; V gene: TRBV5-4; clone size: NA; CDR3 protein: CASSYILAANTGELFF; CDR3 DNA: TGTGCCAGCAGCTATATACTAGCGGCGAACACCGGGGAGCTGTTTTTT
J gene: TRBJ1-1; D gene: TRBD1; V gene: TRBV9; clone size: NA; CDR3 protein: CASKGQGDEAFF; CDR3 DNA: TGTGCCAGCAAAGGACAGGGGGATGAAGCTTTCTTT
J gene: TRBJ1-1; D gene: TRBD1; V gene: TRBV5-1; clone size: NA; CDR3 protein: CASSRDSPNTEAFF; CDR3 DNA: TGCGCCAGCAGCAGGGACAGTCCCAACACTGAAGCTTTCTTT
J gene: TRBJ1-2; D gene: NA; V gene: TRBV7-9; clone size: NA; CDR3 protein: CASSLDGGIDNYGYTF; CDR3 DNA: TGTGCCAGCAGCTTAGACGGGGGTATTGATAACTATGGCTACACCTTC
J gene: TRBJ2-7; D gene: TRBD1; V gene: TRBV27; clone size: NA; CDR3 protein: CASSLRRGRWEQYF; CDR3 DNA: TGTGCCAGCAGTTTACGCAGGGGGCGGTGGGAGCAGTACTTC
J gene: TRBJ2-1; D gene: TRBD2; V gene: TRBV4-2; clone size: NA; CDR3 protein: CASSHHGSSGAYNEQFF; CDR3 DNA: TGTGCCAGCAGCCACCACGGAAGTAGCGGGGCTTACAATGAGCAGTTCTTC
J gene: TRBJ1-3; D gene: NA; V gene: TRBV1; clone size: NA; CDR3 protein: CTSSPQTSGNTIYF; CDR3 DNA: TGCACCAGCAGCCCCCAGACGTCTGGAAACACCATATATTTT
J gene: TRBJ1-1; D gene: NA; V gene: TRBV29-1; clone size: NA; CDR3 protein: CSVEEGYSTEAFF; CDR3 DNA: TGCAGCGTTGAAGAAGGGTACAGCACTGAAGCTTTCTTT
J gene: TRBJ1-1; D gene: NA; V gene: TRBV18; clone size: NA; CDR3 protein: CASSPGRSLMNTEAFF; CDR3 DNA: TGTGCCAGCTCACCTGGCAGGTCCCTTATGAACACTGAAGCTTTCTTT
J gene: TRBJ2-1; D gene: NA; V gene: TRBV27; clone size: NA; CDR3 protein: CASRGLDYNEQFF; CDR3 DNA: TGTGCCAGCAGGGGACTCGACTACAATGAGCAGTTCTTC
J gene: TRBJ1-1; D gene: NA; V gene: TRBV7-9; clone size: NA; CDR3 protein: CASSLRTEAFF; CDR3 DNA: TGTGCCAGCAGCTTACGCACTGAAGCTTTCTTT
J gene: TRBJ2-7; D gene: NA; V gene: TRBV19; clone size: NA; CDR3 protein: CASSATGGAYEQYF; CDR3 DNA: TGTGCCAGTAGTGCAACAGGGGGGGCCTACGAGCAGTACTTC
J gene: TRBJ2-7; D gene: NA; V gene: TRBV13; clone size: NA; CDR3 protein: CASSGSYEQYF; CDR3 DNA: TGTGCCAGCAGCGGCTCCTACGAGCAGTACTTC
J gene: TRBJ2-7; D gene: TRBD1; V gene: TRBV7-9; clone size: NA; CDR3 protein: CASSLDRGINEQYF; CDR3 DNA: TGTGCCAGCAGCTTGGACAGGGGAATCAACGAGCAGTACTTC
J gene: TRBJ2-7; D gene: NA; V gene: TRBV7-6; clone size: NA; CDR3 protein: CASSDTPNYEQYF; CDR3 DNA: TGTGCCAGCAGCGACACACCGAACTACGAGCAGTACTTC
J gene: TRBJ2-1; D gene: NA; V gene: TRBV28; clone size: once; CDR3 protein: CASSPWGPSYNEQFF; CDR3 DNA: TGTGCCAGCAGTCCCTGGGGGCCCTCCTACAATGAGCAGTTCTTC
J gene: TRBJ2-7; D gene: NA; V gene: TRBV4-3; clone size: NA; CDR3 protein: CASSQGPVDSSYEQYF; CDR3 DNA: TGCGCCAGCAGCCAAGGCCCGGTAGATAGCTCCTACGAGCAGTACTTC
J gene: TRBJ2-1; D gene: TRBD2; V gene: TRBV2; clone size: NA; CDR3 protein: CASIALAGKHNEQFF; CDR3 DNA: TGTGCCAGCATAGCACTAGCGGGAAAACACAATGAGCAGTTCTTC
J gene: TRBJ2-5; D gene: TRBD2; V gene: TRBV19; clone size: NA; CDR3 protein: CASSSPSRGGETQYF; CDR3 DNA: TGTGCCAGTAGTTCTCCTTCCCGGGGGGGGGAGACCCAGTACTTC
J gene: TRBJ2-7; D gene: NA; V gene: TRBV5-1; clone size: NA; CDR3 protein: CASSLVGPNSYEQYF; CDR3 DNA: TGCGCCAGCAGCTTGGTTGGGCCCAATTCCTACGAGCAGTACTTC
J gene: TRBJ2-7; D gene: NA; V gene: TRBV9; clone size: once; CDR3 protein: CASSVEEADAYEQYF; CDR3 DNA: TGTGCCAGCAGCGTAGAGGAGGCGGACGCCTACGAGCAGTACTTC
J gene: TRBJ2-3; D gene: NA; V gene: TRBV28; clone size: NA; CDR3 protein: CASSSTDTQYF; CDR3 DNA: TGTGCCAGCAGTTCCACAGATACGCAGTATTTT
J gene: TRBJ1-1; D gene: TRBD1; V gene: TRBV11-2; clone size: NA; CDR3 protein: CASSLRQGDSPEAFF; CDR3 DNA: TGTGCCAGCAGCCTTCGACAGGGAGATTCCCCTGAAGCTTTCTTT
J gene: TRBJ2-3; D gene: TRBD1; V gene: TRBV11-2; clone size: NA; CDR3 protein: CASSLVVRGRPNF; CDR3 DNA: TGTGCCAGCAGCTTAGTGGTCAGGGGGCGACCTAATTTT
J gene: TRBJ2-1; D gene: NA; V gene: TRBV7-9; clone size: NA; CDR3 protein: CASSLGGDSSSYNEQFF; CDR3 DNA: TGTGCCAGCAGCTTAGGGGGTGACTCGTCTTCCTACAATGAGCAGTTCTTC
J gene: TRBJ2-7; D gene: NA; V gene: TRBV10-3; clone size: NA; CDR3 protein: CAISTDSYEQYF; CDR3 DNA: TGTGCCATCAGTACGGACTCTTACGAGCAGTACTTC
J gene: TRBJ2-7; D gene: TRBD1; V gene: TRBV7-2; clone size: NA; CDR3 protein: CASSSKSGTGPAYEQYF; CDR3 DNA: TGTGCCAGCAGCTCGAAATCCGGGACAGGGCCAGCGTACGAGCAGTACTTC
J gene: TRBJ2-7; D gene: NA; V gene: TRBV5-5; clone size: NA; CDR3 protein: CASSLQGDEQYF; CDR3 DNA: TGTGCCAGCAGCCTACAAGGCGACGAGCAGTACTTC
J gene: TRBJ2-1; D gene: NA; V gene: TRBV11-2; clone size: NA; CDR3 protein: CASSLESYSAHNEQFF; CDR3 DNA: TGTGCCAGCAGCTTAGAGTCTTATAGCGCGCACAATGAGCAGTTCTTC
J gene: TRBJ2-7; D gene: TRBD2; V gene: TRBV7-9; clone size: NA; CDR3 protein: CASSSSGRAYEQYF; CDR3 DNA: TGTGCCAGCAGCTCAAGCGGGAGGGCTTACGAGCAGTACTTC
J gene: TRBJ2-5; D gene: NA; V gene: TRBV25-1; clone size: NA; CDR3 protein: CASSKQETQYF; CDR3 DNA: TGTGCCAGTTCTAAGCAAGAGACCCAGTACTTC
J gene: TRBJ2-3; D gene: TRBD2; V gene: TRBV7-2; clone size: once; CDR3 protein: CASSTIAGVVADTQYF; CDR3 DNA: TGTGCCAGCAGCACAATAGCGGGAGTCGTCGCAGATACGCAGTATTTT
J gene: TRBJ2-2; D gene: NA; V gene: TRBV12-5; clone size: NA; CDR3 protein: CASGSPETVNANTGELFF; CDR3 DNA: TGTGCTAGTGGTTCTCCCGAGACTGTAAACGCGAACACCGGGGAGCTGTTTTTT
J gene: TRBJ2-7; D gene: TRBD2; V gene: TRBV19; clone size: NA; CDR3 protein: CASSWLGSGRAPSSYEQYF; CDR3 DNA: TGTGCCAGTAGTTGGTTGGGTAGCGGGAGGGCCCCGAGCTCCTACGAGCAGTACTTC
J gene: TRBJ2-1; D gene: TRBD2; V gene: TRBV11-2; clone size: NA; CDR3 protein: CASSMTSGFSYNEQFF; CDR3 DNA: TGTGCCAGCAGCATGACTAGCGGGTTCTCCTACAATGAGCAGTTCTTC
J gene: TRBJ2-7; D gene: TRBD2; V gene: TRBV4-3; clone size: NA; CDR3 protein: CASSRDSGSDNEQYF; CDR3 DNA: TGCGCCAGCAGCCGGGATAGCGGGAGTGACAACGAGCAGTACTTC
J gene: TRBJ2-7; D gene: TRBD2; V gene: TRBV11-2; clone size: once; CDR3 protein: CASSSGEAGGASYEQYF; CDR3 DNA: TGTGCCAGCAGCTCGGGGGAGGCGGGAGGAGCCTCCTACGAGCAGTACTTC
J gene: TRBJ2-7; D gene: NA; V gene: TRBV7-9; clone size: once; CDR3 protein: CASSLVSGQNSYEQYF; CDR3 DNA: TGTGCCAGCAGCTTAGTGTCCGGACAGAATTCCTACGAGCAGTACTTC
J gene: TRBJ2-1; D gene: TRBD1; V gene: TRBV27; clone size: NA; CDR3 protein: CASSSRDRASNEQFF; CDR3 DNA: TGTGCCAGCAGTTCCCGGGACAGGGCTTCCAATGAGCAGTTCTTC
J gene: TRBJ1-1; D gene: TRBD1; V gene: TRBV28; clone size: NA; CDR3 protein: CASSLRRQGWGTRTEAFF; CDR3 DNA: TGTGCCAGCAGTTTGCGGCGACAGGGTTGGGGGACGAGAACTGAAGCTTTCTTT
J gene: TRBJ2-1; D gene: NA; V gene: TRBV9; clone size: NA; CDR3 protein: CASSLGNDKQFF; CDR3 DNA: TGTGCCAGCAGTTTGGGCAATGACAAGCAGTTCTTC
J gene: TRBJ2-7; D gene: NA; V gene: TRBV2; clone size: NA; CDR3 protein: CATSGPLYEQYF; CDR3 DNA: TGTGCCACTAGTGGACCGCTCTACGAGCAGTACTTC